This note documents a single T cell receptor beta chain sequence. Clones were read by immunoSEQ multiplex PCR, and TCRdb kept only the in-frame ones, dropping some. This sample has 150,000 to 200,000 clones; 83% occur once, and the top ten carry 6.5% to 8.5%. This sample is drawn from a study of blood T cell repertoires in COVID-19. The sample consisted of peripheral blood. This clonotype originated in a woman between 65 and 79 years old with COVID-19, enrolled during active disease.

CDR3 DNA: TGTGCCAGCAGTCCGGGACAGGGGCACATGACCCAGTACTTC. This sequence encodes CASSPGQGHMTQYF. The chain couples TRBV28 to TRBJ2-5; TRBD1 matches 10 bases. The CDR3 has 14 amino acids. Unmatched junction bases numbered 7, after V lost 5 bases and J lost 7 bases. The germline CDR1 and CDR2 sequences are MDHEN and SYDVKM.